Shown below are 4 T cell receptor beta chains from a single sample sequenced in a study of blood T cell repertoires in COVID-19. Clones were read by immunoSEQ multiplex PCR, and TCRdb kept only the in-frame ones, dropping some. The sample gives fewer than 250,000 clones, 70% to 90% of which show up once; approximately 2.6% is in the top ten. The sequencing sample was made of peripheral blood. These TCRs come from a woman in her sixties or seventies with active or convalescent COVID-19.

The chain carries TRBV2 and TRBJ2-3; possibly TRBD2 for D (6 bases). Germline lookup yields CDR1 SNHLY and CDR2 FYNNEI. Trimming pared 3 bases from V and 3 bases from J, leaving 16 bases between. The CDR3 runs 16 residues. The CDR3 loop is CASSDGAGSWTDTQYF. Written as DNA, the CDR3 is TGTGCCAGCAGTGACGGGGCGGGATCGTGGACAGATACGCAGTATTTT.

The chain couples TRBV6-5 to TRBJ1-3, with D uncertain. The V end was cut by 2 bases, the J end by 4 bases, with 15 bases between. Germline V gene sequence: CDR1 MNHEY, CDR2 SVGAGI. This CDR3 region has 16 residues. In nucleotides, the CDR3 is TGTGCCAGCAGTTACGAGAGCGGAACCGAAGGAAACACCATATATTTT. The encoded protein is CASSYESGTEGNTIYF.

This chain joins TRBV4-1 and TRBJ2-7, with D possibly matching TRBD2 (6 bases). The CDR3 has 15 residues. The V gene's germline CDR1 is MGHRA and CDR2 YSYEKL. Trimming removed 4 bases from V and 0 bases from J, with 13 bases in between. The CDR3 region is CASSLGTFSSYEQYF. The CDR3 nucleotides read TGCGCCAGCAGCCTAGGGACTTTTAGCTCCTACGAGCAGTACTTC.

The CDR3 sequence is CATSWTGANRGEAFF. CDR3 nucleotides: TGTGCCACATCCTGGACAGGGGCAAATAGGGGTGAAGCTTTCTTT. The chain recombines TRBV6-8 with TRBJ1-1; 9 bases are a match to TRBD1. This CDR3 region has 15 residues. J was trimmed by 7 bases and V by 10 bases; bases with no gene match: 16. Per the germline V gene, CDR1 is MNHGY and CDR2 is SAAAGT.